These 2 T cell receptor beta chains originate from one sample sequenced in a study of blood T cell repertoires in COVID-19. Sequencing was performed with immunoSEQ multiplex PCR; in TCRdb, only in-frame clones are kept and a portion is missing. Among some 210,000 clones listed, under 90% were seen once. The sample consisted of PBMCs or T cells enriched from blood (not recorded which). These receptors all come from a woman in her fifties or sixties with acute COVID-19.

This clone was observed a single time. In nucleotides, the CDR3 is TGTGCCAGCAGCCCAGACAGGGGTGAGACCCAGTACTTC. Residues: CASSPDRGETQYF. The chain combines TRBV7-3 with TRBJ2-5; 8 nucleotides align to TRBD1. V shed 5 bases and J 5 bases; nucleotides not matched to a gene: 4. This CDR3 spans 13 amino acids. Germline loops: CDR1 SGHTA, CDR2 FQGTGA.

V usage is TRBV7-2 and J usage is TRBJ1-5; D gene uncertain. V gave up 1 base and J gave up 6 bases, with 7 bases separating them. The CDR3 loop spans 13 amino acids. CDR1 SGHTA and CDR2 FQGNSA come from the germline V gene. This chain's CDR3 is CASSLGGSQPQHF. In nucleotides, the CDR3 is TGTGCCAGCAGCTTAGGAGGGAGTCAGCCCCAGCATTTT.